These T cell receptor beta chains were read from a single sample in a study of blood T cell repertoires in COVID-19. Clones were sequenced by immunoSEQ multiplex PCR, and TCRdb holds only the in-frame ones, with some missing. Of about 40,000 clones listed, 75% to 90% are singletons. Sample: peripheral blood. All receptors derive from a man between 45 and 60 years old with active or convalescent COVID-19. Each CDR3 is given with its conserved first and last residue. Fields, in order: V gene, D gene, J gene, CDR3 protein. A D gene is named only where the DNA matches it firmly.

TRBV28,-,TRBJ1-1,CASSTFRGRMNTEAFF
TRBV5-1,TRBD1,TRBJ1-2,CASSSGTGWDYTF
TRBV5-1,TRBD1,TRBJ1-1,CASSPDRPGGAFF
TRBV27,TRBD2,TRBJ2-7,CASSLSRGRAEQYF
TRBV7-9,-,TRBJ2-7,CASSLVGAGYEQYF
TRBV9,TRBD2,TRBJ2-5,CARSAGGREETQYF
TRBV7-2,TRBD1,TRBJ1-5,CASSLSRQGHQPQHF
TRBV6-5,-,TRBJ2-2,CASPVGDGDTGELFF
TRBV29-1,TRBD1,TRBJ2-7,CSVEEGGGYEQYF
TRBV7-9,-,TRBJ2-7,CASSPTSYEQYF
TRBV30,TRBD1,TRBJ2-7,CAWSVQGAGEQYF
TRBV5-4,-,TRBJ2-7,CASSLGAGSIYEQYF
TRBV12-3/TRBV12-4,-,TRBJ2-5,CASRQDLEETQYF
TRBV14,TRBD1,TRBJ2-2,CASSQYQGAFTGELFF
TRBV7-9,-,TRBJ2-7,CASTQGSRYEQYF
TRBV19,TRBD1,TRBJ1-5,CASSPQGAYQPQHF
TRBV3-1/TRBV3-2,-,TRBJ1-1,CASSPPPGQLNTEAFF
TRBV12-5,-,TRBJ1-1,CASGLGQGKAFF
TRBV10-3,-,TRBJ1-4,CAISEQGNEKLFF
TRBV2,-,TRBJ2-4,CASRVSGERTKNIQYF
TRBV9,-,TRBJ1-3,CASSPGQNRNTIYF
TRBV6-5,-,TRBJ1-2,CASRLTPGDWGYTF
TRBV19,-,TRBJ2-7,CASSTFGGGGEQYF
TRBV19,-,TRBJ1-1,CASSIGSGNTEAFF
TRBV5-4,-,TRBJ1-6,CASSLAAGSNSPLHF
TRBV2,-,TRBJ1-3,CASSPDSTSSGNTIYF
TRBV19,-,TRBJ2-2,CASSDIGHRSDTGELFF
TRBV6-5,-,TRBJ1-2,CASIPAGAGSYGYTF
TRBV5-4,-,TRBJ1-4,CASSPGLDPTNEKLFF
TRBV28,TRBD1,TRBJ1-1,CASSPMDRGDTEAFF
TRBV7-6,TRBD1,TRBJ1-4,CASSRNQGVNEKLFF
TRBV2,-,TRBJ1-6,CATTGFGISPLHF
TRBV5-1,TRBD1,TRBJ1-1,CASSLKGDRDGGGEAFF
TRBV27,-,TRBJ1-1,CASSFQITDEAFF
TRBV9,-,TRBJ1-2,CASNQNIDSQPYGYTF
TRBV20-1,TRBD1,TRBJ2-1,CSASGQGASNEQFF
TRBV15,TRBD1,TRBJ2-2,CATSREGTEVVRNTGELFF
TRBV10-3,TRBD1,TRBJ2-7,CAIRPGTGVGEQYF
TRBV11-2,-,TRBJ2-7,CASSLAGEAYEQYF
TRBV27,-,TRBJ1-6,CASSSLGQSYNSPLHF
TRBV5-1,TRBD2,TRBJ2-3,CASSWTSGGRTDTQYF
TRBV6-5,-,TRBJ2-7,CASSYSKWGRPYEQYF
TRBV10-2,-,TRBJ2-1,CASSALSYNEQFF
TRBV11-2,TRBD1,TRBJ2-7,CASSQLPGQGSYEQYF
TRBV7-9,TRBD1,TRBJ1-6,CASSSQGTGSGSPLHF